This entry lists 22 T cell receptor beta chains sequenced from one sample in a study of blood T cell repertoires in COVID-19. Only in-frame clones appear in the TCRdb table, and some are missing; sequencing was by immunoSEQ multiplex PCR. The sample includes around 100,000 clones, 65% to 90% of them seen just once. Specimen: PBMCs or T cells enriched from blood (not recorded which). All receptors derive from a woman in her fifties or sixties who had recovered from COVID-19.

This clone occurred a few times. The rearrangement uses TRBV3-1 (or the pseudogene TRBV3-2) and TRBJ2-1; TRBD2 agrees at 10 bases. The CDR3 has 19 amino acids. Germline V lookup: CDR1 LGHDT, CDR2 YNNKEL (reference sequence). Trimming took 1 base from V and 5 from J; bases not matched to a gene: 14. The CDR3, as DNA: TGTGCCAGCAGCCAAGCTCCTCTACGGCTAGCGGGGGAAGACAATGAGCAGTTCTTC. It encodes CASSQAPLRLAGEDNEQFF.

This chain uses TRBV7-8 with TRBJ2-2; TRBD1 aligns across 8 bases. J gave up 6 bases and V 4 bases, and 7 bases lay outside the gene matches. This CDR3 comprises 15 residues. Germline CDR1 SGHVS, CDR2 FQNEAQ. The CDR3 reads CASSSDRGAAGELFF. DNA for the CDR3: TGTGCCAGCAGCTCTGACAGGGGCGCAGCCGGGGAGCTGTTTTTT.

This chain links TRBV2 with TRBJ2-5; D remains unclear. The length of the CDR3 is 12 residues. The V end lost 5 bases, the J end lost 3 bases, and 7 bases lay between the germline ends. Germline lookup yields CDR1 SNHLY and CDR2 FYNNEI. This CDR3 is CASSLEEETQYF. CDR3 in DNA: TGTGCCAGCAGTCTAGAGGAAGAGACCCAGTACTTC.

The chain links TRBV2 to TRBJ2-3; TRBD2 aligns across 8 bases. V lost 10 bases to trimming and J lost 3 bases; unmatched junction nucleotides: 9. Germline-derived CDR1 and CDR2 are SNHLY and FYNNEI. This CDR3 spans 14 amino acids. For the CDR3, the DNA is TGTGCCACCTCCTCGGCTAGCGGGACAGATACGCAGTATTTT. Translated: CATSSASGTDTQYF.

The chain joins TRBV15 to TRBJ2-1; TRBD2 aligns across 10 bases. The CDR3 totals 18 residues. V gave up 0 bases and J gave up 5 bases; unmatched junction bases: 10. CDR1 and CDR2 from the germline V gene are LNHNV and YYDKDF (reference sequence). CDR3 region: CATSRDSELAGLDNEQFF. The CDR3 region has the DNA TGTGCCACCAGCAGAGATTCTGAACTAGCGGGACTAGACAATGAGCAGTTCTTC.

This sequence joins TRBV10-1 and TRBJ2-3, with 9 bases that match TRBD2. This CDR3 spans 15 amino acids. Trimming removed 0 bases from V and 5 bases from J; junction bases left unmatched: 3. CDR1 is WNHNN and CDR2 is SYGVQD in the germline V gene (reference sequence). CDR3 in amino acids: CASSESRGGGDTQYF. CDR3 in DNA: TGCGCCAGCAGTGAGTCGCGGGGGGGAGGAGATACGCAGTATTTT.

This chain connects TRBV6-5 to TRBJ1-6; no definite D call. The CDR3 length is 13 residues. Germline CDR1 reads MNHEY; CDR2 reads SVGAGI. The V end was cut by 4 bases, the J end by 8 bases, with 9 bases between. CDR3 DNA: TGTGCCAGCAGTTTCGGGGTGGATTCACCCCTCCACTTT. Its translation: CASSFGVDSPLHF.

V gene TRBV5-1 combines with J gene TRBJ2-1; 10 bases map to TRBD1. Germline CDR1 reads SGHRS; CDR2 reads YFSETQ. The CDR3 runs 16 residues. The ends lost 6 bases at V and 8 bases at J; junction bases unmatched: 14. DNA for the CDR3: TGCGCCAGCAAGCCCCAGGGGACAGGGGCAGGGGATGAGCAGTTCTTC. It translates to CASKPQGTGAGDEQFF.

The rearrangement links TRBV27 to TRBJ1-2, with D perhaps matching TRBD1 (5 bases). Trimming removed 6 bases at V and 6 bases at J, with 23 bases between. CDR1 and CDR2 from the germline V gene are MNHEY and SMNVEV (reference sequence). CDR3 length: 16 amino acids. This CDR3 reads CASSQNPTAGRNGYTF. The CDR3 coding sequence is TGTGCCAGCAGCCAAAATCCGACAGCGGGAAGGAATGGCTACACCTTC.

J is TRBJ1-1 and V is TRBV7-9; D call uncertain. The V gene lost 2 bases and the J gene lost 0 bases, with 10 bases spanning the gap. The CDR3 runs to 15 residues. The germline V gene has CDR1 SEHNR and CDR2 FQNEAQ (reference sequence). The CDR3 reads CASSLRQAMNTEAFF. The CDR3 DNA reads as TGTGCCAGCAGCTTACGTCAGGCGATGAACACTGAAGCTTTCTTT.

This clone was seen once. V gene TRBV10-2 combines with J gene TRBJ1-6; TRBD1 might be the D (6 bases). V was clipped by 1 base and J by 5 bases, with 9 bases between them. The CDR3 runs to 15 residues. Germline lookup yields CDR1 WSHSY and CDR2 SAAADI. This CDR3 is CASSELRTDNSPLHF. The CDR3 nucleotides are TGCGCCAGCAGTGAGTTAAGGACAGATAATTCACCCCTCCACTTT.

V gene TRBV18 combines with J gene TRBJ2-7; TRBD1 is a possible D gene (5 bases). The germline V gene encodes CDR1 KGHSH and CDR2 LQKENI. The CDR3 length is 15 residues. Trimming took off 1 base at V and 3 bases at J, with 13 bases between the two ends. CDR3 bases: TGTGCCAGCTCACCACTCCAGGGTGAATACTACGAGCAGTACTTC. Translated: CASSPLQGEYYEQYF.

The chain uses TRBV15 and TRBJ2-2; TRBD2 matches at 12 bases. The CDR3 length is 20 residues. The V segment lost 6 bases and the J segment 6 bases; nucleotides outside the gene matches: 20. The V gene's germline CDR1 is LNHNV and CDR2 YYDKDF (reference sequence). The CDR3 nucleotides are TGTGCCACCAGTCCACCCGAGGGGGCCCCTAGCGGGAGGGCCGCCGGGGAGCTGTTTTTT. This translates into CATSPPEGAPSGRAAGELFF.

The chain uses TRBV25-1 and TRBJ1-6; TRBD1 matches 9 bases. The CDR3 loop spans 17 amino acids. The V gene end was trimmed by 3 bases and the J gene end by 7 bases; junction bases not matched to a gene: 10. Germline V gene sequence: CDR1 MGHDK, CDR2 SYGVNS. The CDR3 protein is CASSDRAPGQGNSPLHF. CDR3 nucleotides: TGTGCCAGCAGTGACCGTGCCCCGGGACAGGGCAATTCACCCCTCCACTTT.

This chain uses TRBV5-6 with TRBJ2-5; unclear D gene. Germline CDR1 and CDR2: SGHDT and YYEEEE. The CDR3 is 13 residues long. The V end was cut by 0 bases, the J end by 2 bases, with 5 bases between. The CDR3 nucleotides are TGTGCCAGCAGCTTGGCCAGGCAAGAGACCCAGTACTTC. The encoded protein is CASSLARQETQYF.

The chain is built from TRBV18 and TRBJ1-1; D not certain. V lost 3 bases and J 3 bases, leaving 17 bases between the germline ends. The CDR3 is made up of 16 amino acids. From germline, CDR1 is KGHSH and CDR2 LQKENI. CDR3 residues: CASSPSGYAGDTEAFF. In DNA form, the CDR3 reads TGTGCCAGCTCACCGTCCGGGTATGCCGGGGACACTGAAGCTTTCTTT.

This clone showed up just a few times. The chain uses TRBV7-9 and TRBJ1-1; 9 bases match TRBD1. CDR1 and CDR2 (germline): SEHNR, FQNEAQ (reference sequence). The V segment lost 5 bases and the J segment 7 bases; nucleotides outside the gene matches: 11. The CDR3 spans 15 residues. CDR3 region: CASSARPGQGFEAFF. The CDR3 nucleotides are TGTGCCAGCAGCGCCAGACCGGGACAGGGATTTGAAGCTTTCTTT.

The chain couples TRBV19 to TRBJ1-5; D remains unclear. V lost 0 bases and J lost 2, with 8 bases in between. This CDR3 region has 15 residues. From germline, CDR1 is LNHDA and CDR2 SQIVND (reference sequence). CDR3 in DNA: TGTGCCAGTAGTATAGAGAGTTTAGGCAATCAGCCCCAGCATTTT. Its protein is CASSIESLGNQPQHF.

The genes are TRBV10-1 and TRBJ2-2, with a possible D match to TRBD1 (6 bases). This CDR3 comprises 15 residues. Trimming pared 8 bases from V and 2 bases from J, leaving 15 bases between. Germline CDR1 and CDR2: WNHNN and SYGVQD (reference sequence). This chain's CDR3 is CASGSGTLNTGELFF. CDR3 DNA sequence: TGCGCCAGCGGCTCCGGGACACTAAACACCGGGGAGCTGTTTTTT.

The CDR3 protein is CASSLQTGDGYTF. CDR3 in DNA: TGTGCCAGCAGTTTACAGACAGGAGATGGCTACACCTTC. J is TRBJ1-2 and V is TRBV27, with a weak D call TRBD1 (6 bases). Germline V CDR1 and CDR2: MNHEY, SMNVEV (reference sequence). V gave up 2 bases and J gave up 6 bases, with 10 bases separating them. This CDR3 has 13 residues.

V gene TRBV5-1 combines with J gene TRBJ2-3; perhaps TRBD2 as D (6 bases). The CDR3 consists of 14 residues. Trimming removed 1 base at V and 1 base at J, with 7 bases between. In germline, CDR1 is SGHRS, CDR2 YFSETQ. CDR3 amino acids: CASSLSGGTDTQYF. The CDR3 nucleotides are TGCGCCAGCAGCTTGTCGGGGGGCACAGATACGCAGTATTTT.

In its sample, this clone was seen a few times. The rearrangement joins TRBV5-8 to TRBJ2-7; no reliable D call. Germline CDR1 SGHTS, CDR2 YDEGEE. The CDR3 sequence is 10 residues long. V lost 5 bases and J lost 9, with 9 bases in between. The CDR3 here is CASREFGQYF. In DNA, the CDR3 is TGTGCCAGCAGGGAGTTCGGGCAGTACTTC.